This T cell receptor beta chain stems from a study of blood T cell repertoires in COVID-19 (TCRdb year 2020). For the wider study: The collaborator samples originated in the United States, Italy and Spain and spanned the acute and convalescent phases of COVID-19. The material from the prospective study consisted of cDNA or gDNA derived from T cells, B-cell-depleted T cells, or PBMCs. Deeply sampled blood TCRbeta repertoires from subjects exposed to, actively infected with, or recovered from COVID-19 were included in the dataset. A freely available public database, intended as a resource for researchers studying the immune response to SARS-CoV-2, is where the repertoires were released. Samples were obtained from the ongoing ImmuneRACE study (first 160 participants) and from 1,254 subjects provided by 6 global collaborators. A de-identified subject ID, COVID-19 status, age in years and sex were almost always included in the sample metadata. Where available, HLA class I and class II types were obtained from metadata supplied by the sample provider rather than from assay-based typing.

TCRbeta CDR3 regions were amplified from genomic DNA using the immunoSEQ Assay, a bias-controlled multiplex PCR. Per the original workflow: Within the assay, amplification of reference gene primers was used to estimate how many nucleated cells each sample contained. To quantify the absolute abundance of each unique TCRbeta CDR3 rearrangement, sequence reads were collapsed and filtered. For each sample, productive Simpson clonality was calculated as the square root of Simpson's diversity index across productive rearrangements. The clones in this table, taken by TCRdb from immuneACCESS, are in-frame only. Not every clone is retained; where verified, under half of the shortfall comes from an unresolved V gene, and the cause of the rest is unknown. The D gene and trimming were derived from the DNA, and the V and J assignments and clone size from that table. For this sample the table gives about 56,000 clones, of which around 90% were detected only once. Around 20% of the sample goes to the ten largest clones.

What the study reported, not specific to this receptor: Clinical and demographic metadata were provided uncurated, with the amount varying by source and participant.

A note on this clone: The antigen it binds to is not known. No base qualities exist here, and no much larger clone lies one base off it.

Taken from cysteine to phenylalanine, the CDR3 has 18 residues. CDR3 DNA only is kept here, 54 bases in frame from base 1. Via the germline V gene, CDR1 is ENHRY and CDR2 SYGVKD. V trim: 2 bases; J trim: 2 bases; unmatched bases: 9. The collaborating institutions used their own protocols to collect whole blood in K2EDTA tubes. Collaborator samples were shipped for TCRbeta analysis as frozen whole blood, isolated PBMCs, or DNA extracted from either sample type. The receptor was derived from a human donor in a cohort sampled during active COVID-19. The sequence is built from TRBV10-3 and TRBJ2-3; TRBD1 lines up with 11 middle nucleotides. The sequenced sample was peripheral blood. The encoded CDR3 is CAISETTGTGGPTDTQYF. The nucleotide sequence reads TGTGCCATCAGTGAGACTACGGGGACAGGGGGTCCCACAGATACGCAGTATTTT.